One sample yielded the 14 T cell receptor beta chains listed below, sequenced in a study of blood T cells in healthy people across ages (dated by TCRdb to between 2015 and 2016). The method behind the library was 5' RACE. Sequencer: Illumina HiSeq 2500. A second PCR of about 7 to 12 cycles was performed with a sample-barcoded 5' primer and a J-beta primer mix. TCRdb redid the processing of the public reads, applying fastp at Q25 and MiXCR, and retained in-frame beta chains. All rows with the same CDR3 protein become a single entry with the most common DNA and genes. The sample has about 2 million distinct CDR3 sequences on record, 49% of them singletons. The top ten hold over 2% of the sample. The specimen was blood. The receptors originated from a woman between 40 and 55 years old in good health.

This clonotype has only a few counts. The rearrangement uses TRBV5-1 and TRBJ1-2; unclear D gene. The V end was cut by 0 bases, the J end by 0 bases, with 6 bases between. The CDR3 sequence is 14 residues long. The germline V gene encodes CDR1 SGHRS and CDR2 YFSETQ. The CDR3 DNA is TGCGCCAGCAGCTTGGACCACCCTAACTATGGCTACACCTTC. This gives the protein CASSLDHPNYGYTF.

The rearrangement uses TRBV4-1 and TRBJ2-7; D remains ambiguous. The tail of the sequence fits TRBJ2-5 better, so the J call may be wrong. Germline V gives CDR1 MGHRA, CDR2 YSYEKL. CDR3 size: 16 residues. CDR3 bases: TGCGCCAGCAGCCAAGTAAATCCGCTCCAAGGGGAGACCCAGTACTTC. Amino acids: CASSQVNPLQGETQYF.

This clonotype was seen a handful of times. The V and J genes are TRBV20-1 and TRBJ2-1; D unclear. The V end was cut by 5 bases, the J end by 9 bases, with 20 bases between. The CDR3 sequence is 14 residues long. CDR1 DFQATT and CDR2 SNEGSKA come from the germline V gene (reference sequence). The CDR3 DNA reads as TGCAGTGCTTCAAGCGTAATAAAAACCAGTGAGCAGTTCTTC. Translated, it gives CSASSVIKTSEQFF.

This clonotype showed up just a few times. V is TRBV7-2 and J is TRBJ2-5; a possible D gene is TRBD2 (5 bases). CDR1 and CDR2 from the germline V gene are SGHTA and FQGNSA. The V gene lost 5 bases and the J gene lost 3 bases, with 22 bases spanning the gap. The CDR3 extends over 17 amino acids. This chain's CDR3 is CASSLRAFGEEEETQYF. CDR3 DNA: TGTGCCAGCAGCCTTAGGGCCTTTGGCGAGGAGGAAGAGACCCAGTACTTC.

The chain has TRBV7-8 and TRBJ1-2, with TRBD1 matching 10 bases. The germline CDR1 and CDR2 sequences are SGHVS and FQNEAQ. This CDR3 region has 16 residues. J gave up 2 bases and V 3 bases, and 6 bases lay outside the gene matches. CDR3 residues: CASSLEPGQGNYGYTF. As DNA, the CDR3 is TGTGCCAGCAGCTTGGAGCCGGGACAGGGGAACTATGGCTACACCTTC.

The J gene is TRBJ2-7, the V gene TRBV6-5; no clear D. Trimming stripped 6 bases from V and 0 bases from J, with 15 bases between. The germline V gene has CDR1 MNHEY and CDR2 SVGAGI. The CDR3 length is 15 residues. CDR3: CASRIVGLSSYEQYF. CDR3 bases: TGTGCCAGCAGAATAGTGGGTTTGAGCTCCTACGAGCAGTACTTC.

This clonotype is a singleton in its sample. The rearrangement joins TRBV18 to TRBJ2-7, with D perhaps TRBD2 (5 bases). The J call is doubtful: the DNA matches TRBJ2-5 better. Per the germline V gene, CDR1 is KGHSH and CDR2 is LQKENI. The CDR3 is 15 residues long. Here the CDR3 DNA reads TGTGCCAGCTCGGGTAATGCGGTAACGGGGGAGACCCAGTACTTC. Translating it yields CASSGNAVTGETQYF.

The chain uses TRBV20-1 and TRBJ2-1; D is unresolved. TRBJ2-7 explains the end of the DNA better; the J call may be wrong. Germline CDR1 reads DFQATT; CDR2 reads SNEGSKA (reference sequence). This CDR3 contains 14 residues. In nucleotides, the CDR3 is TGCAGTGCTAGAGGGCAGAGCTCCTACAATGAGCAGTACTTC. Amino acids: CSARGQSSYNEQYF.

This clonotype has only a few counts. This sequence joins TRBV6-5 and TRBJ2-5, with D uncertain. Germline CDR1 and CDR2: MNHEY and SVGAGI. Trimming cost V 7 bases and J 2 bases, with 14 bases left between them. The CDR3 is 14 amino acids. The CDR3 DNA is TGTGCCAGCACCACAGCAGGATTTCAAGAGACCCAGTACTTC. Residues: CASTTAGFQETQYF.

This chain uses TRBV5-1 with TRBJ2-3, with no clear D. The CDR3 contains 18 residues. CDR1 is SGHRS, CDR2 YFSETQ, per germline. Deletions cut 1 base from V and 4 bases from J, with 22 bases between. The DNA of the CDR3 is TGCGCCAGCAGCTTGTTCGAGGTTCCGGCATATCAGGCAGATACGCAGTATTTT. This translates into CASSLFEVPAYQADTQYF.

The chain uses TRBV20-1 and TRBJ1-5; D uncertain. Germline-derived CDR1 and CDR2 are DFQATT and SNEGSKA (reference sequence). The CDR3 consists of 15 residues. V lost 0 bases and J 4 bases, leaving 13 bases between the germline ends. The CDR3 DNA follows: TGCAGTGCTAGAGAGACGATTTCAACAAATCAGCCCCAGCATTTT. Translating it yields CSARETISTNQPQHF.

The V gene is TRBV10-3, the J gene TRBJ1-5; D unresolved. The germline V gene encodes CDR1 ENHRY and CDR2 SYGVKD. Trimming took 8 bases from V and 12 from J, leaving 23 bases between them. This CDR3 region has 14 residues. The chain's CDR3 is CAIYFRSGPEGQHF. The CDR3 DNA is TGTGCCATCTATTTCAGGTCAGGTCCTGAGGGCCAGCATTTT.

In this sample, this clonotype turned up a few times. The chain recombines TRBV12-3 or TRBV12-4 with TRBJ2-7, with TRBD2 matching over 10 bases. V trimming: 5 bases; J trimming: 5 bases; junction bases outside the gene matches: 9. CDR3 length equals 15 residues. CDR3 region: CASSPWTSGGHEQYF. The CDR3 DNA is TGTGCCAGCAGTCCGTGGACTAGCGGCGGCCACGAGCAGTACTTC.

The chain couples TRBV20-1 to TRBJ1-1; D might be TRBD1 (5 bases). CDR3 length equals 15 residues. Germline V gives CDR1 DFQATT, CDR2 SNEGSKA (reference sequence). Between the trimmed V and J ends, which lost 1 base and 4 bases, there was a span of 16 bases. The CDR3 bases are TGCAGTGCTAGAGCGAGTTCGGGGGTTGGCACTGAAGCTTTCTTT. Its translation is CSARASSGVGTEAFF.